Here is one T cell receptor (beta chain) with its context. Its recognized antigen is unknown. No clone much larger than this one lies a single base away; base qualities are absent. CDR1 LNHDA and CDR2 SQIVND were looked up in the germline V gene (reference sequence). Unmatched junction bases come to 11, with V trimmed by 3 bases and J by 8 bases. The CDR3 measures 16 amino acids from cysteine to phenylalanine. CDR3 DNA is the only sequence kept; it has 48 bases, read in frame from the first base. In Seattle, one collaborating source enrolled patients while the infection was active and tracked those patients longitudinally over the course of disease. The collaborating institutions used their own protocols to collect whole blood in K2EDTA tubes. For TCRbeta analysis, collaborator samples were shipped as frozen whole blood, as isolated PBMCs, or as DNA extracted from either sample type. The data originate from a study of blood T cell repertoires in COVID-19 (dated by TCRdb to 2018 to 2021). Concerning the study at large: Samples from collaborators originated in the United States, Italy and Spain and spanned both the acute and convalescent phases of COVID-19. The material from the prospective study consisted of cDNA or gDNA derived from T cells, B-cell-depleted T cells, or PBMCs. Subjects who had been exposed to COVID-19, were actively infected with it, or had recovered from it provided the deeply sampled blood TCRbeta repertoires that made up the dataset. The repertoires were released in a freely available public database meant as a resource for research on the immune response to SARS-CoV-2. The samples were drawn from two sources: the first 160 participants of the ongoing ImmuneRACE study, and 950 to 1,500 subjects contributed by 6 global collaborators. Sample metadata almost always included a de-identified subject ID, COVID-19 status, age in years and sex. Where HLA class I and class II types were available, the types were taken from metadata supplied by the sample provider, not from assay-based typing.

The immunoSEQ Assay, a bias-controlled multiplex PCR, was used to amplify TCRbeta CDR3 regions from genomic DNA. In the original analysis: The number of nucleated cells in each sample was estimated from the amplification of reference gene primers within the assay. To quantify the absolute abundance of each unique TCRbeta CDR3 rearrangement, sequence reads were collapsed and filtered. For each sample, productive Simpson clonality was calculated as the square root of Simpson's diversity index across productive rearrangements. This is the immuneACCESS table as TCRdb keeps it, with only in-frame sequences that have V and J called. A part of the clones is gone; compared with another copy, unresolved V genes explain less than half, and the rest is unexplained. The V and J calls and the clone size are those of that table, but D and trimming were determined from the DNA. Within this sample are 130,000 or so clones, with 88% of them counted one time only. Roughly 2.5% of the sample is held by the ten biggest clonotypes.

The full study reports these points: The quantity of clinical and demographic metadata differed by source and by participant and was supplied without curation.

The sequencing input was peripheral blood. This clonotype originated in a human donor with COVID-19, enrolled during active disease. The donor label of this sample is uncertain. The chain is encoded by TRBV19 joined to TRBJ2-1, with 9 bases in between that match TRBD2. Read as DNA, the sequence is TGTGCCAGTAGTATTCGGGCTAGCGGGATCCAGGATGAGCAGTTCTTC. It encodes CASSIRASGIQDEQFF.